This paragraph covers one T cell receptor (beta chain) sequence. CDR1 and CDR2 (germline): LNHDA, SQIVND (reference sequence). The CDR3 spans 15 residues. Trimming took off 7 bases at V and 0 bases at J, with 13 bases between the two ends. These data come from a study of blood T cell repertoires in COVID-19. Looking at the study overall: Some COVID-19 samples were acute and others convalescent; all came from the United States, Italy and Spain. T cells, B-cell-depleted T cells, or PBMCs supplied cDNA or gDNA.

Per the authors' pipeline: Amplified reference gene primers provided the basis for estimating nucleated cell counts. TCRdb keeps only in-frame clones here, not all; method: immunoSEQ multiplex PCR. V, J and clone size reflect that table, while D and trimming were determined from the DNA. The table shows some 100,000 clones, with around nine tenths occurring only once. The sequence derives from a woman of 80 years or more with active COVID-19. J is TRBJ2-1 and V is TRBV19, with TRBD2 as a possible D gene (7 bases). The sequenced sample was peripheral blood. CDR3: CASKSRGGSYNEQFF. Written as DNA, the CDR3 is TGTGCCAGTAAATCTAGGGGGGGCTCCTACAATGAGCAGTTCTTC.